The clone carrying this T cell receptor beta chain appeared a few times. Antigen: not known. Unmatched junction bases numbered 4, after V lost 4 bases and J lost 7 bases. Germline V CDR1 and CDR2: SGHAT, FQNNGV. The length of the CDR3 is 14 residues. As handled by the study authors: Between about 20,000 and 750,000 TCRs appeared in each sample, and the median stood at approximately 100,000. TCRdb itself ran the RACE reads through MiXCR, one entry per CDR3 protein. These V and J calls derive from TCRdb rather than the authors' analysis. The table has 65,000 to 80,000 distinct CDR3 sequences, about a tenth seen once. The time point denotes: patch test 1, 2 weeks after DPC sensitization. As for treatment: therapeutic diphenylcyclopropenone sensitization with weekly scalp DPC. The data belong to a study of human T cells and chemical hapten exposure. Study overall: The patients were mostly female; they had alopecia areata, totalis or universalis. Study results and caveats: Expanded TCR sets contained significantly more large CDR3 similarity clusters than controls.

The rearrangement joins TRBV11-2 to TRBJ1-5, with 10 nucleotides matching TRBD1. The sequence derives from a woman between 50 and 59 years old with alopecia areata. Some clones in this sample may be carry-over from other donors' samples. The sequenced sample was whole blood, obtained in connection with sensitization to the hapten diphenylcyclopropenone (DPC). In DNA form, the CDR3 reads TGTGCCAGCAGCTCCGGGACAGGGGAGCAGCCCCAGCATTTT. This codes for CASSSGTGEQPQHF. Full variable domain (missing parts from reference TRBV11-2 and TRBJ1-5): EAGVAQSPRYKIIEKRQSVAFWCNPISGHATLYWYQQILGQGPKLLIQFQNNGVVDDSQLPKDRFSAERLKGVDSTLKIQPAKLEDSAVYLCASSSGTGEQPQHFGDGTRLSIL.